These 24 T cell receptor beta chains were all obtained from the same sample, sequenced in a study of T cells in Graves' hyperthyroidism and ophthalmopathy. From RNA transcripts, TCR beta CDR3 regions were amplified. A first-round RT-PCR of the TCR CDR3 used the HTBI primer set. Using its own MiXCR run on the multiplex PCR reads, TCRdb lists one record per CDR3 protein. The table has roughly 180,000 distinct CDR3 sequences, roughly 10% seen once. Sample: blood. These TCRs come from a young woman with Graves' hyperthyroidism that later progressed to Graves' ophthalmopathy.

This clonotype was picked up a small number of times. A much larger clonotype is one base distant, so this may be a read error. The V call is TRBV30, the J call TRBJ2-1; D ambiguous. Looked up from germline, CDR1 is GTSNPN and CDR2 is SVGIG (reference sequence). The CDR3 covers 13 residues. CDR3 in amino acids: CAWSSISYNERFF. CDR3 DNA sequence: TGTGCCTGGAGCTCGATCTCCTACAATGAGCGGTTCTTC.

This clonotype was counted between two and nine times. J is TRBJ1-1 and V is TRBV19; possible D gene TRBD1, 5 bases. Per the germline V gene, CDR1 is LNHDA and CDR2 is SQIVND (reference sequence). The ends were cut back, 5 bases at V and 0 bases at J, with 10 bases in the middle. The CDR3 is made up of 14 amino acids. The CDR3 coding sequence is TGTGCCAGTAGTTCGGAGGGACTGAACACTGAAGCTTTCTTT. This codes for CASSSEGLNTEAFF.

This clonotype has a count of ten or more. This chain links TRBV5-6 with TRBJ1-5; TRBD1 is a possible D gene (6 bases). V shed 4 bases and J shed 0 bases, with 20 bases lying between them. Looked up from germline, CDR1 is SGHDT and CDR2 is YYEEEE. The CDR3 covers 18 residues. This chain's CDR3 is CASSGPGHRFYSNQPQHF. CDR3 in DNA: TGTGCCAGCAGCGGACCGGGACACAGATTCTATAGCAATCAGCCCCAGCATTTT.

This clonotype came up a few times. This sequence joins TRBV9 and TRBJ2-1, with 7 bases identical to TRBD2. Per germline, CDR1 SGDLS and CDR2 YYNGEE. The CDR3 extends over 15 amino acids. Germline trimming cut 4 bases from V and 6 bases from J; bases unmatched to any gene: 10. The CDR3: CASSPPRGEFNEQFF. DNA for the CDR3: TGTGCCAGCAGCCCCCCACGGGGGGAGTTCAATGAGCAGTTCTTC.

This clonotype was picked up many times. This chain joins TRBV19 and TRBJ1-2; no clear D gene. The CDR3 has 13 residues. Trimming pared 4 bases from V and 2 bases from J, leaving 8 bases between. Germline V gene lookup returns CDR1 LNHDA and CDR2 SQIVND (reference sequence). Here the CDR3 reads CASSNSRNYGYTF. CDR3 bases: TGTGCCAGTAGTAATTCGCGGAACTATGGCTACACCTTC. The full variable domain, completed using reference TRBV19 and TRBJ1-2, is DGGITQSPKYLFRKEGQNVTLSCEQNLNHDAMYWYRQDPGQGLRLIYYSQIVNDFQKGDIAEGYSVSREKKESFPLTVTSAQKNPTAFYLCASSNSRNYGYTFGSGTRLTVV.

This clonotype was seen many times. The chain is built from TRBV11-1 and TRBJ1-2; weak D call: TRBD1 (6 bases). Germline V gene lookup returns CDR1 SGHAT and CDR2 FQDESV (reference sequence). This CDR3 is 15 amino acids long. V lost 4 bases to trimming and J lost 4 bases, with 16 bases between them. As DNA, the CDR3 is TGTGCCAGCAGCTCCACCATGACAGGAACCTATGGCTACACCTTC. Its translation: CASSSTMTGTYGYTF.

This clonotype has a count of ten or more. The rearrangement links TRBV12-3 or TRBV12-4 to TRBJ2-7; TRBD2 agrees at 9 bases. The CDR3 spans 15 residues. V trimming: 4 bases; J trimming: 2 bases; junction bases outside the gene matches: 6. The DNA of the CDR3 is TGTGCCAGCAGTTCCGGGACTAGCAATACCTACGAGCAGTACTTC. It encodes CASSSGTSNTYEQYF.

Many counts were recorded for this clonotype. The V and J genes are TRBV6-1 and TRBJ2-5; tentative D call: TRBD2 (7 bases). Per the germline V gene, CDR1 is MNHNS and CDR2 is SASEGT. Trimming removed 3 bases from V and 2 bases from J, with 13 bases in between. The CDR3 totals 15 residues. DNA of the CDR3: TGTGCCAGCAGTGATGTGGCGGGGGCTCAAGAGACCCAGTACTTC. It yields the protein CASSDVAGAQETQYF.

This clonotype was picked up many times. The chain recombines TRBV7-9 with TRBJ1-4; maybe TRBD1 (6 bases). Germline lookup yields CDR1 SEHNR and CDR2 FQNEAQ (reference sequence). V lost 3 bases and J lost 7, with 15 bases in between. CDR3 length: 15 residues. CDR3 protein: CASSFQGSSGEKLFF. For the CDR3, the DNA is TGTGCCAGCAGCTTTCAGGGGAGCAGTGGTGAAAAACTGTTTTTT.

This clonotype was detected only a few times. The V gene is TRBV9, the J gene TRBJ2-3; TRBD1 might be the D (6 bases). Trimming cost V 4 bases and J 2 bases, with 17 bases left between them. The CDR3 is 16 amino acids. Germline V CDR1 and CDR2: SGDLS, YYNGEE. The DNA of the CDR3 is TGTGCCAGCAGCCTATTGGACAGCCGGGCCACAGATACGCAGTATTTT. It encodes CASSLLDSRATDTQYF.

This clonotype was seen at least ten times. This chain uses TRBV11-1 with TRBJ2-1; 7 nucleotides match TRBD2. Trimming removed 2 bases from V and 2 bases from J; junction bases left unmatched: 3. The CDR3 has 15 amino acids. Germline V lookup: CDR1 SGHAT, CDR2 FQDESV (reference sequence). DNA of the CDR3: TGTGCCAGCAGCTTATGGGGGGGGACCTACAATGAGCAGTTCTTC. Protein sequence: CASSLWGGTYNEQFF.

This clonotype occurred a few times. A read error is possible here, since a much larger clone lies one base away. V gene TRBV7-9 combines with J gene TRBJ1-5, with D tentatively TRBD1 (6 bases). This CDR3 region has 15 residues. Trimming stripped 4 bases from V and 2 bases from J, with 12 bases between. The germline CDR1 and CDR2 sequences are SEHNR and FQNEAQ (reference sequence). The CDR3 DNA follows: TGTGCCAGCAGCTCGTACAGGGACGGCAATCAGCCCCAGCATTTT. Residues: CASSSYRDGNQPQHF.

As for this clonotype: Germline and junction disagree at one end, which may indicate a read error. The chain employs TRBV2 and TRBJ2-3, with 9 positions matching TRBD2. The CDR3 spans 16 residues. Per germline, CDR1 SNHLY and CDR2 FYNNEI. CDR3 region: CAGSSIAGEGTDTQYF. CDR3 in DNA: TGTGCCGGCAGTTCCATAGCGGGAGAAGGCACAGATACGCAGTATTTT.

This clonotype appeared many times. The J gene is TRBJ1-2, the V gene TRBV30; a possible D gene is TRBD1 (5 bases). CDR3 length: 12 amino acids. The ends were cut back, 2 bases at V and 3 bases at J, with 7 bases in the middle. Germline lookup yields CDR1 GTSNPN and CDR2 SVGIG (reference sequence). The CDR3 loop is CAWSSGDYGYTF. The CDR3 DNA sequence: TGTGCCTGGAGTTCGGGGGACTATGGCTACACCTTC. The variable domain in full, completed from reference TRBV30 and TRBJ1-2, reads SQTIHQWPATLVQPVGSPLSLECTVEGTSNPNLYWYRQAAGRGLQLLFYSVGIGQISSEVPQNLSASRPQDRQFILSSKKLLLSDSGFYLCAWSSGDYGYTFGSGTRLTVV.

CDR3 DNA: TGTGCCAGCAGCTTAGGGGGACTAGCGGGAGGGGCTGGGTACAATGAGCAGTTCTTC. It specifies CASSLGGLAGGAGYNEQFF. This rearrangement joins TRBV13 to TRBJ2-1, with 16 bases aligning to TRBD2. Looked up from germline, CDR1 is PRHDT and CDR2 is FYEKMQ (reference sequence). The V segment lost 0 bases and the J segment 4 bases; nucleotides outside the gene matches: 6. This CDR3 region has 19 residues.

This clonotype was seen repeatedly, ten times or more. The chain has TRBV6-1 and TRBJ2-7; 10 bases match TRBD1. The CDR3 is 14 amino acids. From germline, CDR1 is MNHNS and CDR2 SASEGT. V lost 5 bases to trimming and J lost 2 bases; unmatched junction nucleotides: 3. The CDR3 is CASSRTGGTYEQYF. In DNA, the CDR3 is TGTGCCAGCAGTAGGACAGGGGGGACCTACGAGCAGTACTTC.

This clonotype occurred many times. The V call is TRBV2, the J call TRBJ2-7; TRBD1 matches at 10 bases. Germline CDR1 SNHLY, CDR2 FYNNEI. V lost 6 bases and J lost 2; bases outside the gene matches: 4. This CDR3 has 14 residues. The CDR3 region has the DNA TGTGCCAGCAGGTCCGGGACAGGGGCCTACGAGCAGTACTTC. The encoded protein is CASRSGTGAYEQYF.

This clonotype has ten or more counts. Here the CDR3 reads CASRPAWDEQYF. The CDR3 DNA reads TGTGCCAGCAGGCCAGCCTGGGACGAGCAGTACTTC. The chain combines TRBV7-9 with TRBJ2-7; D ambiguous. Trimming pared 6 bases from V and 5 bases from J, leaving 11 bases between. Germline assignment: CDR1 SEHNR and CDR2 FQNEAQ (reference sequence). CDR3 length: 12 amino acids.

This clonotype has at least ten counts. The rearrangement links TRBV12-3 or TRBV12-4 to TRBJ2-5; D tentatively reads TRBD1 or TRBD2 (6 bases each). The CDR3 spans 16 residues. Trimming left V 7 bases short and J 3 bases short, with 21 bases between. The CDR3 nucleotides are TGTGCCAGCACCTATCGGACCGGAGGGGGAGAAGAGACCCAGTACTTC. Translation: CASTYRTGGGEETQYF.

This clonotype occurred many times. The rearrangement uses TRBV7-3 and TRBJ2-1; D uncertain. The CDR3 extends over 12 amino acids. Trimming stripped 9 bases from V and 9 bases from J, with 15 bases between. Germline V lookup: CDR1 SGHTA, CDR2 FQGTGA. This CDR3 reads CASTPGSREQFF. The CDR3 DNA sequence: TGTGCCAGTACCCCCGGTTCGCGTGAGCAGTTCTTC.

This clonotype was counted at least ten times. The chain recombines TRBV6-1 with TRBJ1-6; D gene unclear. Germline V gives CDR1 MNHNS, CDR2 SASEGT. This CDR3 spans 14 amino acids. V was shortened by 3 bases and J by 1 base, with 4 bases between the two germline ends. DNA of the CDR3: TGTGCCAGCAGTGAGGGGTCCTATAATTCACCCCTCCACTTT. Translating gives CASSEGSYNSPLHF.

This clonotype has ten or more counts. The chain carries TRBV6-1 and TRBJ1-1; tentatively, D is TRBD1 (5 bases). Germline V gene sequence: CDR1 MNHNS, CDR2 SASEGT. The V end lost 2 bases, the J end lost 0 bases, and 7 bases lay between the germline ends. There are 14 residues in the CDR3. The CDR3, as DNA: TGTGCCAGCAGTGAATGGGGCTTGAACACTGAAGCTTTCTTT. Protein sequence: CASSEWGLNTEAFF.

In its sample, this clonotype was seen many times. This chain joins TRBV12-3 or TRBV12-4 and TRBJ1-2; no clear D gene. The CDR3 is made up of 16 amino acids. Trimming left V 3 bases short and J 0 bases short, with 14 bases between. The DNA of the CDR3 is TGTGCCAGCAGTTTCGTCATTGGGAGTACTAACTATGGCTACACCTTC. It yields the protein CASSFVIGSTNYGYTF.

This clonotype has more than one count but fewer than ten. V and J are TRBV20-1 and TRBJ2-1, with D possibly called TRBD1 or TRBD2 (6 bases each). There are 14 residues in the CDR3. Trimming took off 3 bases at V and 3 bases at J, with 12 bases between the two ends. The germline V gene has CDR1 DFQATT and CDR2 SNEGSKA (reference sequence). In DNA form, the CDR3 reads TGCAGTGCTAGCGGGGGCGACATCTACAATGAGCAGTTCTTC. This sequence encodes CSASGGDIYNEQFF.